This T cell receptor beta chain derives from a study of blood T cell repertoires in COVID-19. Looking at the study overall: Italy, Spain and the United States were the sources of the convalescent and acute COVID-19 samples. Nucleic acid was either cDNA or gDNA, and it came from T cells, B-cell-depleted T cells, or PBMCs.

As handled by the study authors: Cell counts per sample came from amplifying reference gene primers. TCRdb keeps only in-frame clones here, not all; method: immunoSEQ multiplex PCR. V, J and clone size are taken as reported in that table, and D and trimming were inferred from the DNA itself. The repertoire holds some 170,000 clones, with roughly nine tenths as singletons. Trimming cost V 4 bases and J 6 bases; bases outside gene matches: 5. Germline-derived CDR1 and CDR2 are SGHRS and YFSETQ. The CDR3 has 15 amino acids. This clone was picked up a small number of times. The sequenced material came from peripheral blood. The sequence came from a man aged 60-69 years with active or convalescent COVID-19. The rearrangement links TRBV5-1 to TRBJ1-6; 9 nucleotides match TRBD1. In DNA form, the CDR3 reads TGCGCCAGCAGCGGAGGGACAGGGTTTAATTCACCCCTCCACTTT. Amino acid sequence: CASSGGTGFNSPLHF.